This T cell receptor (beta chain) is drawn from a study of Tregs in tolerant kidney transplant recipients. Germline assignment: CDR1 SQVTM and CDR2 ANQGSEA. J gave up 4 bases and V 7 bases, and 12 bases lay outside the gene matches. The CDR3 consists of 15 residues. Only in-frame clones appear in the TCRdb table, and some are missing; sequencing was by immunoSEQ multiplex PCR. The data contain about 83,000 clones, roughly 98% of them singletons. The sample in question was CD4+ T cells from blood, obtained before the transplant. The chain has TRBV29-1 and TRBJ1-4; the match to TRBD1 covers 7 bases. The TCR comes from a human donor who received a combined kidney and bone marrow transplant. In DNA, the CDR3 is TGCAGCGCCGGGTCAACAGGGGCATATAATGAAAAACTGTTTTTT. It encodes CSAGSTGAYNEKLFF.